The entry below gives a single TCR beta chain sequence along with its context. Its antigen is still unknown. With 6 bases removed from V and 3 bases from J, the gap between germline ends came to 18 bases. CDR1 is DFQATT, CDR2 SNEGSKA, per germline (reference sequence). The CDR3 extends over 14 amino acids. Treatment defined: around 19 received Ad26.COV2.S at low or high dose, single or two shots; roughly five received placebo; per-sample allocation not given. Day 63 after the first vaccine or placebo injection was the time point for sampling. TCRdb keeps only in-frame clones here, not all; method: immunoSEQ multiplex PCR. Found here are about 390,000 clones, less than 90% of them singletons; the top ten hold 3% to 4.5%. This sample is drawn from a study of Ad26.COV2.S vaccination and SARS-CoV-2 variants. General study points: With respect to non-spike TCR breadth, vaccine and placebo recipients were similar.

This receptor was obtained from a person aged 18 to 65 who received the Ad26.COV2.S COVID-19 vaccine or a placebo. This specimen consisted of peripheral blood, obtained in a trial of Ad26.COV2.S vaccine versus placebo. The chain employs TRBV20-1 and TRBJ2-7; D gene uncertain. The CDR3 DNA is TGCAGTGCAAGTGGACCATGGAGAAACTACGAGCAGTACTTC. The encoded protein is CSASGPWRNYEQYF.